This T cell receptor beta chain was retrieved from a study of monozygotic twins with inflammatory bowel disease. Study findings and constraints: IBD patients had lower TCRbeta diversity (inverse Simpson) than healthy co-twins.

As to this clonotype: Its antigen is unidentified.

Researchers collected around 2.6 ml of blood per donor. The CDR3 covers 15 residues. Germline V CDR1 and CDR2: SGDLS, YYNGEE. With about 17 and 10 cycles respectively, two nested PCRs were carried out on TCRalpha and TCRbeta cDNA. TCRdb re-called the 5' RACE reads and shows each CDR3 protein once, DNA omitted. The sample includes around 380,000 distinct CDR3 sequences. The sequence derives from a human donor with ulcerative colitis or Crohn's disease, or a healthy co-twin of an affected twin (not recorded which). The sequenced material came from blood. The chain joins TRBV9 to TRBJ2-7; no DNA is available, so the TRBD1 call from TCRdb remains unchecked. The CDR3 region is CASSVTPGGLYEQYF.